The 15 T cell receptor beta chains below come from one sample, sequenced in a study of T cells in localized non-small cell lung cancer. Data came from immunoSEQ multiplex PCR; TCRdb stores just in-frame clones and leaves some out. The data show tens of thousands of clones, approximately 85% seen once. Specimen: peripheral blood, collected before any cancer treatment. The receptors come from a female donor of 60 years or more with stage I lung adenocarcinoma.

The rearrangement uses TRBV19 and TRBJ2-2; D perhaps matches TRBD1 (6 bases). With 5 bases removed from V and 2 bases from J, the gap between germline ends came to 15 bases. The CDR3 extends over 16 amino acids. The germline CDR1 and CDR2 sequences are LNHDA and SQIVND (reference sequence). The CDR3 region is CASSPHRAPNTGELFF. The CDR3 region has the DNA TGTGCCAGTAGTCCACACAGGGCCCCTAACACCGGGGAGCTGTTTTTT.

This clone was counted only a few times. The chain joins TRBV9 to TRBJ1-3, with D maybe TRBD1 (5 bases). The V gene lost 7 bases and the J gene lost 0 bases, with 29 bases spanning the gap. CDR1 and CDR2 (germline): SGDLS, YYNGEE. The CDR3 totals 20 residues. In nucleotides, the CDR3 is TGTGCCAGCCGAGAGGGGCCCAAAACCGGGACCTATAACTCTGGAAACACCATATATTTT. The encoded protein is CASREGPKTGTYNSGNTIYF.

V is TRBV7-6 and J is TRBJ2-5, with no clear D. The CDR3 covers 12 residues. Germline lookup yields CDR1 SGHVS and CDR2 FNYEAQ. The V end was cut by 5 bases, the J end by 1 base, with 5 bases between. The CDR3 DNA follows: TGTGCCAGCAGCAACTCCCAAGAGACCCAGTACTTC. This encodes CASSNSQETQYF.

This clone has more than one count but fewer than ten. The genes are TRBV19 and TRBJ1-5; D unclear. CDR3 length: 16 amino acids. V was trimmed by 6 bases and J by 0 bases, leaving 15 bases between them. Germline CDR1 LNHDA, CDR2 SQIVND (reference sequence). The CDR3 DNA reads TGTGCCAGTAGCAGCCATCAGAGTTATAGCAATCAGCCCCAGCATTTT. Translating gives CASSSHQSYSNQPQHF.

The chain joins TRBV6-1 to TRBJ1-5, with D possibly being TRBD1 (6 bases). Deletions cut 8 bases from V and 2 bases from J, with 16 bases between. Germline V lookup: CDR1 MNHNS, CDR2 SASEGT. This CDR3 has 15 amino acids. CDR3 in DNA: TGTGCCAGCCCAAGGGGGGAGAGGGGCAATCAGCCCCAGCATTTT. Encoded protein: CASPRGERGNQPQHF.

This sequence joins TRBV7-8 and TRBJ2-2, with TRBD1 matching 8 bases. Germline CDR1 SGHVS, CDR2 FQNEAQ. Trimming cost V 5 bases and J 4 bases; bases outside gene matches: 12. This CDR3 region has 17 residues. This CDR3 is CASSHNIAGTGTGELFF. CDR3 DNA sequence: TGTGCCAGCAGCCATAATATAGCCGGGACAGGCACCGGGGAGCTGTTTTTT.

The V and J genes are TRBV2 and TRBJ2-7; 7 nucleotides line up with TRBD1. V was pared by 4 bases and J by 3 bases, with 9 bases of the junction left unmatched. Per the germline V gene, CDR1 is SNHLY and CDR2 is FYNNEI. CDR3 size: 15 residues. CDR3 protein: CASSAKPGQNYEQYF. DNA for the CDR3: TGTGCCAGCAGTGCCAAACCGGGACAGAACTACGAGCAGTACTTC.

The chain has TRBV11-3 and TRBJ2-1; D may be TRBD1 or TRBD2 (5 bases each). The CDR3 spans 16 residues. V was pared by 5 bases and J by 5 bases, with 19 bases between. Germline V gene sequence: CDR1 SGHNT, CDR2 YENEEA. In DNA, the CDR3 is TGTGCCAGCAGCCCTAGGGGCACTAGAGACCACAATGAGCAGTTCTTC. It specifies CASSPRGTRDHNEQFF.

This clone was observed a handful of times. The chain has TRBV10-2 and TRBJ1-2; D is possibly TRBD1 (5 bases). This CDR3 spans 13 amino acids. V gave up 3 bases and J gave up 8 bases, with 13 bases separating them. CDR1 WSHSY and CDR2 SAAADI come from the germline V gene. CDR3 sequence reads: CASSELAGSGYTF. The CDR3 region has the DNA TGCGCCAGCAGTGAATTAGCAGGGTCGGGCTACACCTTC.

The chain combines TRBV5-6 with TRBJ2-7, with unresolved D. V lost 1 base and J lost 5, with 4 bases in between. Per germline, CDR1 SGHDT and CDR2 YYEEEE. The length of the CDR3 is 11 residues. CDR3 sequence (DNA): TGTGCCAGCAGCTTGCGCGACGAGCAGTACTTC. It is translated as CASSLRDEQYF.

This clone occurred once. The chain uses TRBV11-2 and TRBJ2-7, with TRBD2 matching 7 bases. With 3 bases clipped from V and 0 bases from J, the junction kept 5 bases outside the gene matches. CDR1 and CDR2 from the germline V gene are SGHAT and FQNNGV. This CDR3 comprises 15 residues. In nucleotides, the CDR3 is TGTGCCAGCAGCTTGGAGCGGGGCCTCTCCTACGAGCAGTACTTC. Its translation is CASSLERGLSYEQYF. The full variable domain, with the rest looked up from reference TRBV11-2 and TRBJ2-7, is EAGVAQSPRYKIIEKRQSVAFWCNPISGHATLYWYQQILGQGPKLLIQFQNNGVVDDSQLPKDRFSAERLKGVDSTLKIQPAKLEDSAVYLCASSLERGLSYEQYFGPGTRLTVT.

The rearrangement uses TRBV2 and TRBJ2-5, with D perhaps TRBD1 or TRBD2 (6 bases each). Germline loops: CDR1 SNHLY, CDR2 FYNNEI. The CDR3 has 13 amino acids. V lost 4 bases to trimming and J lost 5 bases, with 11 bases between them. DNA of the CDR3: TGTGCCAGCAGTGCTCAGGGGAGGGAGACCCAGTACTTC. Protein: CASSAQGRETQYF.

This clone occurred a few times. The rearrangement links TRBV5-1 to TRBJ2-2; possible D gene TRBD2, 6 bases. CDR1 and CDR2 (germline): SGHRS, YFSETQ. V lost 7 bases and J 5 bases, leaving 15 bases between the germline ends. The CDR3 runs 14 residues. CDR3 DNA: TGCGCCAGCCAGGAGGGCCCTTGGACCGGGGAGCTGTTTTTT. It specifies CASQEGPWTGELFF.

The chain is built from TRBV5-1 and TRBJ1-1; D unresolved. Trimming cost V 2 bases and J 2 bases, with 10 bases left between them. Germline values: CDR1 SGHRS, CDR2 YFSETQ. The CDR3 covers 14 residues. CDR3 protein: CASSFVGGNTEAFF. CDR3 coding DNA: TGCGCCAGCAGCTTTGTCGGAGGAAACACTGAAGCTTTCTTT.

The rearrangement joins TRBV7-9 to TRBJ2-2; 7 bases match TRBD2. The CDR3 contains 17 residues. V lost 1 base, J lost 4 bases, and 9 bases stayed unmatched. Per the germline V gene, CDR1 is SEHNR and CDR2 is FQNEAQ (reference sequence). CDR3: CASSLVFSGTTTGELFF. The CDR3, as DNA: TGTGCCAGCAGCTTAGTTTTCAGCGGGACCACCACCGGGGAGCTGTTTTTT.